Listed here are 27 T cell receptor beta chains from one sample, sequenced in a study of blood T cell repertoires in COVID-19. TCRdb's table, derived via immunoSEQ multiplex PCR, lists solely in-frame clones and lacks some. Of 130,000 or so clones listed, over 75% were seen once; the top ten hold 3.5% to 5.5%. Sequenced: peripheral blood. These TCRs come from a woman in her 70s with acute or convalescent COVID-19.

The chain couples TRBV5-4 to TRBJ2-1; 7 nucleotides line up with TRBD2. Germline V CDR1 and CDR2: SGHNT, YYREEE (reference sequence). After removal of 4 bases from V and 4 bases from J, the junction contained 11 bases not matched to a gene. The CDR3 has 16 residues. The DNA of the CDR3 is TGTGCCAGCAGCACCGCCTGGCCGGGGGGTTACAATGAGCAGTTCTTC. Translated: CASSTAWPGGYNEQFF. The whole variable domain, remainder taken from reference TRBV5-4 and TRBJ2-1, is ETGVTQSPTHLIKTRGQQVTLRCSSQSGHNTVSWYQQALGQGPQFIFQYYREEENGRGNFPPRFSGLQFPNYSSELNVNALELDDSALYLCASSTAWPGGYNEQFFGPGTRLTVL.

The table lists this clone with a few counts. The rearrangement joins TRBV14 to TRBJ2-6, with 8 bases fitting TRBD1. The CDR3 contains 16 residues. The V gene's germline CDR1 is SGHDN and CDR2 FVKESK. V was clipped by 4 bases and J by 7 bases; unmatched bases: 9. In nucleotides, the CDR3 is TGTGCCAGCAGCCCAAAGGGGACAGGTTTCGCCAACGTCCTGACTTTC. Translation: CASSPKGTGFANVLTF.

The chain uses TRBV28 and TRBJ1-3; 8 bases map to TRBD1. CDR3 length: 18 residues. Germline CDR1 is MDHEN and CDR2 is SYDVKM. The J segment lost 1 base and the V segment lost 4 bases, leaving 12 bases of the junction unmatched. The CDR3 DNA sequence: TGTGCCAGCAGTTCTTGGGGCAGGGGGCTAGAGTCTGGAAACACCATATATTTT. It translates to CASSSWGRGLESGNTIYF. The whole variable domain, remainder taken from reference TRBV28 and TRBJ1-3, is DVKVTQSSRYLVKRTGEKVFLECVQDMDHENMFWYRQDPGLGLRLIYFSYDVKMKEKGDIPEGYSVSREKKERFSLILESASTNQTSMYLCASSSWGRGLESGNTIYFGEGSWLTVV.

V usage is TRBV2 and J usage is TRBJ2-2; 8 positions agree with TRBD1. This CDR3 contains 16 residues. Germline-derived CDR1 and CDR2 are SNHLY and FYNNEI. The ends lost 4 bases at V and 0 bases at J; junction bases unmatched: 4. The CDR3 region has the DNA TGTGCCAGCAGTGCCGAACAGGGGGCGAACACCGGGGAGCTGTTTTTT. Protein product: CASSAEQGANTGELFF.

The DNA for the CDR3 is TGTGCCAGCAGCTTCCGACAGGGGGGGGATACGCAGTATTTT. Translated: CASSFRQGGDTQYF. This chain joins TRBV14 and TRBJ2-3; TRBD1 agrees at 9 bases. In germline, CDR1 is SGHDN, CDR2 FVKESK. CDR3 length equals 14 residues. Trimming at V came to 5 bases and at J to 6 bases, leaving 6 bases not matched to a gene.

The sample holds one count of this clone. The chain is built from TRBV6-6 and TRBJ1-6; 10 nucleotides match TRBD1. V lost 5 bases, J lost 9 bases, and 1 base stayed unmatched. The CDR3 has 13 amino acids. Germline assignment: CDR1 MNHNY and CDR2 SVGAGI (reference sequence). The CDR3: CASSDRGLSPLHF. As DNA, the CDR3 is TGTGCCAGCAGTGACAGGGGGCTTTCACCCCTCCACTTT.

This clone was found a few times. The chain combines TRBV6-5 with TRBJ1-2, with a tentative D call TRBD1 (6 bases). Deletions cut 6 bases from V and 8 bases from J, with 13 bases between. This CDR3 comprises 12 residues. Germline lookup yields CDR1 MNHEY and CDR2 SVGAGI. The CDR3, as DNA: TGTGCCAGCAGCCAACAGGGTGACGGCTACACCTTC. This sequence encodes CASSQQGDGYTF.

The gene calls are TRBV6-2 or TRBV6-3 and TRBJ2-5, with 10 bases identical to TRBD2. This CDR3 region has 15 residues. Trimming took 4 bases from V and 2 from J; bases not matched to a gene: 4. CDR1 and CDR2 from the germline V gene are MNHEY and SVGEGT. CDR3 coding DNA: TGTGCCAGCAGTTTCGATAGCGGGAGGCAAGAGACCCAGTACTTC. Protein: CASSFDSGRQETQYF.

The chain uses TRBV18 and TRBJ1-1, with TRBD1 matching 7 bases. The CDR3 consists of 15 residues. Germline CDR1 is KGHSH and CDR2 is LQKENI. J lost 4 bases, V lost 5 bases, and 10 bases had no gene match. The CDR3 here is CASSTTTGLATEAFF. The CDR3 nucleotides read TGTGCCAGCTCAACTACGACAGGGTTGGCCACTGAAGCTTTCTTT.

V usage is TRBV2 and J usage is TRBJ1-5; weak D call: TRBD1 (5 bases). Trimming removed 6 bases from V and 5 bases from J, with 11 bases in between. Germline V gene lookup returns CDR1 SNHLY and CDR2 FYNNEI. The CDR3 extends over 13 amino acids. The CDR3 region is CASRGGFDQPQHF. The CDR3 bases are TGTGCCAGCAGGGGGGGTTTCGATCAGCCCCAGCATTTT. Complete variable domain (other parts from reference TRBV2 and TRBJ1-5): EPEVTQTPSHQVTQMGQEVILRCVPISNHLYFYWYRQILGQKVEFLVSFYNNEISEKSEIFDDQFSVERPDGSNFTLKIRSTKLEDSAMYFCASRGGFDQPQHFGDGTRLSIL.

The gene calls are TRBV6-5 and TRBJ1-1; 8 positions agree with TRBD1. V was pared by 7 bases and J by 5 bases, with 6 bases of the junction left unmatched. Germline assignment: CDR1 MNHEY and CDR2 SVGAGI. This CDR3 spans 13 amino acids. Here the CDR3 DNA reads TGTGCCAGCACTCGACAGGGGATTACTGAAGCTTTCTTT. Its translation is CASTRQGITEAFF.

The gene calls are TRBV4-3 and TRBJ2-7, with 9 bases lining up with TRBD1. This CDR3 has 17 amino acids. The J segment lost 2 bases and the V segment lost 1 base, leaving 9 bases of the junction unmatched. The germline V gene has CDR1 LGHNA and CDR2 YSLEER. CDR3 sequence (DNA): TGCGCCAGCAGCCAAGCGTGGGACAGGGCAGGCCCCTACGAGCAGTACGTC. Protein: CASSQAWDRAGPYEQYV.

The chain uses TRBV9 and TRBJ2-1, with 9 bases fitting TRBD2. V lost 3 bases, J lost 3 bases, and 4 bases stayed unmatched. Germline V lookup: CDR1 SGDLS, CDR2 YYNGEE. The CDR3 has 15 residues. The CDR3 DNA follows: TGTGCCAGCAGCGCGACTAGCGGATTCTACAATGAGCAGTTCTTC. This codes for CASSATSGFYNEQFF.

V and J are TRBV6-5 and TRBJ2-1; D is undetermined. The germline V gene has CDR1 MNHEY and CDR2 SVGAGI. The CDR3 totals 11 residues. V gave up 4 bases and J gave up 6 bases, with 4 bases separating them. Written as DNA, the CDR3 is TGTGCCAGCAGTTTCCGCAATGAGCAGTTCTTC. This gives the protein CASSFRNEQFF.

The V call is TRBV5-1, the J call TRBJ2-3, with 9 bases identical to TRBD2. CDR1 and CDR2 from the germline V gene are SGHRS and YFSETQ. CDR3 length: 16 residues. Trimming at V came to 3 bases and at J to 2 bases, leaving 7 bases not matched to a gene. CDR3 nucleotides: TGCGCCAGCAGCTACCCTAGCGGGGACTCCACAGATACGCAGTATTTT. Protein product: CASSYPSGDSTDTQYF.

The V call is TRBV4-3, the J call TRBJ2-4, with 15 positions matching TRBD2. The CDR3 contains 18 residues. Looked up from germline, CDR1 is LGHNA and CDR2 is YSLEER. V shed 4 bases, J shed 0 bases, and the junction held 4 bases outside the gene matches. CDR3 bases: TGCGCCAGCAGCCCGCGGACTAGCGGGGGGGCAGCCAAAAACATTCAGTACTTC. This gives the protein CASSPRTSGGAAKNIQYF.

This chain connects TRBV9 to TRBJ1-2; D may be TRBD1 (5 bases). Trimming pared 3 bases from V and 2 bases from J, leaving 17 bases between. Germline V lookup: CDR1 SGDLS, CDR2 YYNGEE. The CDR3 has 16 amino acids. The CDR3 coding sequence is TGTGCCAGCAGCGAGACCACCCTGACAGTCAACTATGGCTACACCTTC. Its protein is CASSETTLTVNYGYTF.

This chain links TRBV13 with TRBJ1-1, with a tentative D call TRBD1 (5 bases). Trimming removed 2 bases from V and 0 bases from J, with 10 bases in between. CDR3 size: 15 residues. Germline CDR1 is PRHDT and CDR2 is FYEKMQ (reference sequence). The DNA of the CDR3 is TGTGCCAGCAGCTTAAGGACAAGCATGAACACTGAAGCTTTCTTT. Translating it yields CASSLRTSMNTEAFF. The complete variable domain, with remaining parts taken from reference TRBV13 and TRBJ1-1, reads AAGVIQSPRHLIKEKRETATLKCYPIPRHDTVYWYQQGPGQDPQFLISFYEKMQSDKGSIPDRFSAQQFSDYHSELNMSSLELGDSALYFCASSLRTSMNTEAFFGQGTRLTVV.

The chain links TRBV15 to TRBJ1-1; no definite D call. Germline V gives CDR1 LNHNV, CDR2 YYDKDF (reference sequence). The CDR3 is 15 residues long. V was cut by 1 base and J by 6 bases, with 15 bases left in between. CDR3 nucleotide sequence: TGTGCCACCAGCAGAGGGGCCGGGAGCCTCTCTGAAGCTTTCTTT. Translated: CATSRGAGSLSEAFF.

The chain recombines TRBV5-6 with TRBJ1-2; D is unclear. Germline V gene sequence: CDR1 SGHDT, CDR2 YYEEEE. V gave up 0 bases and J gave up 8 bases, with 11 bases separating them. This CDR3 comprises 13 residues. The CDR3: CASSLGGHAGYTF. CDR3 nucleotide sequence: TGTGCCAGCAGCTTGGGAGGTCACGCGGGCTACACCTTC. The entire variable domain, with the rest obtained from reference TRBV5-6 and TRBJ1-2, is as follows: DAGVTQSPTHLIKTRGQQVTLRCSPKSGHDTVSWYQQALGQGPQFIFQYYEEEERQRGNFPDRFSGHQFPNYSSELNVNALLLGDSALYLCASSLGGHAGYTFGSGTRLTVV.

This clone came up many times. V usage is TRBV6-5 and J usage is TRBJ1-1, with unresolved D. The CDR3 runs to 15 residues. V was shortened by 5 bases and J by 3 bases, with 16 bases between the two germline ends. CDR1 MNHEY and CDR2 SVGAGI come from the germline V gene. The CDR3 DNA sequence: TGTGCCAGCAGTCACAACCGCGGAGGGTACACTGAAGCTTTCTTT. Translated, it gives CASSHNRGGYTEAFF.

For the CDR3, the DNA is TGTGCCAGCAGCCCAATGGGACTAGGTTCAGATACGCAGTATTTT. Protein: CASSPMGLGSDTQYF. The chain joins TRBV6-4 to TRBJ2-3, with 8 positions matching TRBD2. The V gene's germline CDR1 is MRHNA and CDR2 SNTAGT. The V gene end was trimmed by 6 bases and the J gene end by 4 bases; junction bases not matched to a gene: 9. The CDR3 has 15 amino acids.

The chain couples TRBV5-1 to TRBJ2-5; 10 nucleotides match TRBD2. J was trimmed by 4 bases and V by 4 bases; bases with no gene match: 10. The V gene's germline CDR1 is SGHRS and CDR2 YFSETQ. The CDR3 covers 16 residues. CDR3 loop: CASSPPLAGAVETQYF. CDR3 in DNA: TGCGCCAGCAGCCCCCCTCTAGCGGGGGCAGTAGAGACCCAGTACTTC.

This clone was counted between two and nine times. This sequence joins TRBV5-1 and TRBJ1-6; 9 nucleotides agree with TRBD1. The CDR3 consists of 15 residues. The junction had 2 bases not matched to a gene; V was cut back by 3 bases and J by 4 bases. Germline V lookup: CDR1 SGHRS, CDR2 YFSETQ. CDR3 protein: CASSWTGEYNSPLHF. The CDR3 DNA follows: TGCGCCAGCAGCTGGACAGGGGAGTATAATTCACCCCTCCACTTT.

This chain joins TRBV13 and TRBJ2-3; 10 nucleotides match TRBD2. CDR1 is PRHDT and CDR2 is FYEKMQ in the germline V gene (reference sequence). The V and J ends lost 5 bases and 4 bases, in that order; junction bases with no gene match: 6. The CDR3 extends over 15 amino acids. The CDR3 nucleotides are TGTGCCAGCAGCCCCGGAGCGGGGGGGCCAGATACGCAGTATTTT. It specifies CASSPGAGGPDTQYF.

The rearrangement uses TRBV19 and TRBJ2-3; possibly TRBD1 for D (6 bases). Germline V CDR1 and CDR2: LNHDA, SQIVND (reference sequence). The CDR3 loop spans 14 amino acids. V gave up 6 bases and J gave up 6 bases, with 16 bases separating them. The CDR3 region is CASSLYREGDTQYF. The CDR3 DNA reads as TGTGCCAGTAGCCTCTACAGGGAAGGGGATACGCAGTATTTT. The entire variable domain, with the rest obtained from reference TRBV19 and TRBJ2-3, is as follows: DGGITQSPKYLFRKEGQNVTLSCEQNLNHDAMYWYRQDPGQGLRLIYYSQIVNDFQKGDIAEGYSVSREKKESFPLTVTSAQKNPTAFYLCASSLYREGDTQYFGPGTRLTVL.

The chain carries TRBV6-2 or TRBV6-3 and TRBJ2-1; possible D gene TRBD2, 7 bases. Per the germline V gene, CDR1 is MNHEY and CDR2 is SVGEGT. V shed 2 bases and J shed 16 bases, with 15 bases lying between them. The length of the CDR3 is 12 residues. As DNA, the CDR3 is TGTGCCAGCAGTTACGCGGGGGCCGTGGGTTTCTTC. Amino acids: CASSYAGAVGFF.